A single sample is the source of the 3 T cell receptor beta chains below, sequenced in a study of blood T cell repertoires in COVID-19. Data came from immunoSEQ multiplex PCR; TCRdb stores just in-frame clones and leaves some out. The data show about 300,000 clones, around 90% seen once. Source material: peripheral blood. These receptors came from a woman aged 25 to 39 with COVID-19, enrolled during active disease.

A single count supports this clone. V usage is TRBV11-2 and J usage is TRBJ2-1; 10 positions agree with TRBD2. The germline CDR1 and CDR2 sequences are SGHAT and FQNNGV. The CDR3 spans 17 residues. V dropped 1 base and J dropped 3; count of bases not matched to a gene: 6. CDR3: CASSLGTSGGGYNEQFF. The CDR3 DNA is TGTGCCAGCAGCTTAGGGACTAGCGGAGGGGGCTACAATGAGCAGTTCTTC.

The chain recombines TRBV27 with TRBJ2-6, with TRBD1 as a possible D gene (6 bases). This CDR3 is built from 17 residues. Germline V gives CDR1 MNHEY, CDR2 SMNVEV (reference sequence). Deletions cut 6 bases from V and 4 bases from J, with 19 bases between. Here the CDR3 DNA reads TGTGCCAGCAGCCTTATACAGGGTCGGGCGGGGGCCAACGTCCTGACTTTC. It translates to CASSLIQGRAGANVLTF.

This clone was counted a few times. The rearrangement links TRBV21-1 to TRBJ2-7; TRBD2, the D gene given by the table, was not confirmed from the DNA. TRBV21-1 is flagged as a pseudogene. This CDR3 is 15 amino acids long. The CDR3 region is CASSTGTSGSYEQYF. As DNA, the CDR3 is TGTGCCAGCAGCACCGGGACTAGCGGGTCCTACGAGCAGTACTTC.